One sample yielded the 15 T cell receptor beta chains listed below, sequenced in a study of control samples from healthy donors and cancer patients. The method was immunoSEQ multiplex PCR; TCRdb's version includes in-frame clones alone and lacks a portion of them. The sample records about 49,000 clones, approximately 83% being singletons. The material sequenced was PBMCs. Receptors were obtained from a woman between 50 and 59 years old with lung cancer.

This clone has just a few counts. The chain carries TRBV4-1 and TRBJ1-6; the D gene is possibly TRBD1 (6 bases). This CDR3 is 17 amino acids long. V gave up 1 base and J gave up 1 base, with 11 bases separating them. Germline V gene sequence: CDR1 MGHRA, CDR2 YSYEKL. The CDR3 spells CASSQGPDRSYNSPLHF. The CDR3 DNA sequence: TGCGCCAGCAGCCAAGGACCCGACAGGTCCTATAATTCACCCCTCCACTTT.

This chain connects TRBV5-1 to TRBJ2-2; D may correspond to TRBD1 or TRBD2 (5 bases each). Trimming took 0 bases from V and 6 from J, leaving 12 bases between them. Germline V gene sequence: CDR1 SGHRS, CDR2 YFSETQ. The CDR3 has 15 amino acids. CDR3 bases: TGCGCCAGCAGCTTGGTTCAGGGAGCCCCCGGGGAGCTGTTTTTT. Its protein is CASSLVQGAPGELFF.

The chain carries TRBV5-1 and TRBJ2-7, with TRBD1 matching 8 bases. Trimming removed 2 bases from V and 2 bases from J; junction bases left unmatched: 12. CDR3 size: 17 residues. The germline V gene has CDR1 SGHRS and CDR2 YFSETQ. The CDR3 reads CASSLADRTGKTYEQYF. CDR3 nucleotide sequence: TGCGCCAGCAGCTTAGCCGATAGGACAGGGAAGACCTACGAGCAGTACTTC. Full variable domain (missing parts from reference TRBV5-1 and TRBJ2-7): KAGVTQTPRYLIKTRGQQVTLSCSPISGHRSVSWYQQTPGQGLQFLFEYFSETQRNKGNFPGRFSGRQFSNSRSEMNVSTLELGDSALYLCASSLADRTGKTYEQYFGPGTRLTVT.

This chain joins TRBV6-6 and TRBJ1-1; the D is unclear. The germline gives CDR1 MNHNY, CDR2 SVGAGI (reference sequence). The CDR3 has 16 amino acids. The V gene lost 7 bases and the J gene lost 4 bases, with 22 bases spanning the gap. The CDR3 nucleotides read TGTGCCAGCACCGCACGACCTTTGGGGAGTGGCACTGAAGCTTTCTTT. Translated, it gives CASTARPLGSGTEAFF.

The rearrangement uses TRBV11-3 and TRBJ2-3; 8 nucleotides line up with TRBD1. CDR1 and CDR2 from the germline V gene are SGHNT and YENEEA. The CDR3 contains 14 residues. J was trimmed by 11 bases and V by 5 bases; bases with no gene match: 12. The CDR3 loop reads CASSPGTGFYMQYF. The CDR3 DNA reads as TGTGCCAGCAGCCCCGGGACAGGATTCTATATGCAGTATTTT.

The J gene is TRBJ1-5, the V gene TRBV18; a weak D match, TRBD1 (5 bases). Trimming stripped 4 bases from V and 0 bases from J, with 16 bases between. The V gene's germline CDR1 is KGHSH and CDR2 LQKENI. CDR3 length: 17 residues. The CDR3 here is CASSLQGGDYSNQPQHF. Written as DNA, the CDR3 is TGTGCCAGCTCACTCCAGGGTGGGGATTATAGCAATCAGCCCCAGCATTTT. Complete variable domain (other parts from reference TRBV18 and TRBJ1-5): NAGVMQNPRHLVRRRGQEARLRCSPMKGHSHVYWYRQLPEEGLKFMVYLQKENIIDESGMPKERFSAEFPKEGPSILRIQQVVRGDSAAYFCASSLQGGDYSNQPQHFGDGTRLSIL.

This sequence joins TRBV28 and TRBJ1-2; a possible D gene is TRBD1 (5 bases). Trimming left V 3 bases short and J 12 bases short, with 14 bases between. From germline, CDR1 is MDHEN and CDR2 SYDVKM. The CDR3 extends over 12 amino acids. The CDR3 region has the DNA TGTGCCAGCAGTTTCTCCGGCAGGGACCACACCTTC. As protein: CASSFSGRDHTF.

The chain uses TRBV19 and TRBJ1-1, with 11 bases identical to TRBD1. Germline loops: CDR1 LNHDA, CDR2 SQIVND (reference sequence). V shed 7 bases and J 5 bases; nucleotides not matched to a gene: 15. The CDR3 extends over 17 amino acids. The CDR3 DNA sequence: TGTGCCAGTAAACTTGGCGGAGGACAGGGGGCGCGAACTGAAGCTTTCTTT. Translation gives CASKLGGGQGARTEAFF.

The chain links TRBV11-3 to TRBJ2-5; D gene unclear. V lost 2 bases and J lost 4, with 5 bases in between. Germline V CDR1 and CDR2: SGHNT, YENEEA. This CDR3 spans 12 amino acids. CDR3 loop: CASSLSIETQYF. Here the CDR3 DNA reads TGTGCCAGCAGCTTATCAATAGAGACCCAGTACTTC.

V gene TRBV29-1 combines with J gene TRBJ1-2; D not resolved. Trimming left V 2 bases short and J 4 bases short, with 8 bases between. The CDR3 is made up of 12 amino acids. Germline V gene data show CDR1 as SQVTM and CDR2 as ANQGSEA. In DNA form, the CDR3 reads TGCAGCGTTGAACAGCCAACCTATGGCTACACCTTC. Amino acids: CSVEQPTYGYTF.

This clone has more than one count but fewer than ten. This chain uses TRBV9 with TRBJ1-3, with D possibly TRBD1 on 6 matching bases. This CDR3 is built from 15 residues. Per germline, CDR1 SGDLS and CDR2 YYNGEE. V was pared by 0 bases and J by 6 bases, with 13 bases between. CDR3 region: CASSVGVGGANTIYF. As DNA, the CDR3 is TGTGCCAGCAGCGTAGGAGTAGGGGGGGCAAACACCATATATTTT.

The chain carries TRBV18 and TRBJ2-7, with 8 bases matching TRBD1. Germline lookup yields CDR1 KGHSH and CDR2 LQKENI. J gave up 3 bases and V 2 bases, and 6 bases lay outside the gene matches. This CDR3 has 15 residues. DNA of the CDR3: TGTGCCAGCTCACCAGCCCGGGACAGGAACTACGAGCAGTACTTC. This codes for CASSPARDRNYEQYF.

The chain has TRBV18 and TRBJ1-2; 7 bases line up with TRBD1. The junction had 5 bases not matched to a gene; V was cut back by 2 bases and J by 5 bases. The germline gives CDR1 KGHSH, CDR2 LQKENI. The CDR3 is 14 residues long. This chain's CDR3 is CASSPSGQDYGYTF. The CDR3 DNA sequence: TGTGCCAGCTCACCATCTGGACAGGATTATGGCTACACCTTC.

There are a few counts of this clone. The chain is built from TRBV7-3 and TRBJ1-2, with 8 bases aligning to TRBD1. Germline values: CDR1 SGHTA, CDR2 FQGTGA. CDR3 length: 13 residues. Unmatched junction bases numbered 8, after V lost 0 bases and J lost 14 bases. CDR3 nucleotide sequence: TGTGCCAGCAGCTTAACTGGGACAGGTGAATGGACCTTC. This gives the protein CASSLTGTGEWTF.

This chain joins TRBV7-9 and TRBJ1-4; TRBD1 is a possible D gene (5 bases). The germline V and J ends were trimmed by 5 bases and 0 bases, with 10 bases remaining between them. Germline assignment: CDR1 SEHNR and CDR2 FQNEAQ (reference sequence). The CDR3 runs to 15 residues. CDR3 residues: CASSAGRSTNEKLFF. DNA for the CDR3: TGTGCCAGCAGCGCAGGGAGGTCAACTAATGAAAAACTGTTTTTT.